The 14 T cell receptor beta chains below were found in one sample sequenced in a study of tumor and adjacent non-tumor tissue in lung cancer. RNA was extracted from bulk tissue without any cell sorting. TCRbeta libraries were built with three rounds of nested PCR, modified from ARM-PCR. TCRdb reprocessed the multiplex PCR reads with MiXCR, giving one entry per CDR3 protein. The sample shows 68,000 or so distinct CDR3 sequences, about 61% of them seen only once. Input material: lung tumor tissue. These receptors were taken from a man aged 50-59 years with non-small cell lung cancer.

A word on this clonotype: This sequence may be a read error, since a much larger clone differs from it by one base. The genes are TRBV6-1 and TRBJ2-7, with D tentatively TRBD1 or TRBD2 (5 bases each). CDR3 length equals 12 residues. Germline lookup yields CDR1 MNHNS and CDR2 SASEGT. The ends were cut back, 6 bases at V and 5 bases at J, with 11 bases in the middle. The CDR3 spells CASSPGTHEQYF. In DNA form, the CDR3 reads TGTGCCAGCAGCCCGGGGACCCACGAGCAGTACTTC.

The CDR3 bases are TGTGCCATCAGCCAGGCGAGGGGACGGCCAATTAACTATGGCTACACCTTC. Translation gives CAISQARGRPINYGYTF. The chain uses TRBV28 and TRBJ1-2; a possible D gene is TRBD1 (5 bases). This CDR3 contains 17 residues. CDR1 is MDHEN, CDR2 SYDVKM, per germline. The germline V and J ends were trimmed by 10 bases and 1 base, with 25 bases remaining between them.

This clonotype was detected only a few times. V is TRBV5-1 and J is TRBJ1-1; 7 bases match TRBD1. From germline, CDR1 is SGHRS and CDR2 YFSETQ. CDR3 length: 14 residues. The V gene end was trimmed by 0 bases and the J gene end by 4 bases; junction bases not matched to a gene: 3. Here the CDR3 DNA reads TGCGCCAGCAGCTTGGCGGCAGGGGGCACTGAAGCTTTCTTT. This codes for CASSLAAGGTEAFF. The full variable domain, completed using reference TRBV5-1 and TRBJ1-1, is KAGVTQTPRYLIKTRGQQVTLSCSPISGHRSVSWYQQTPGQGLQFLFEYFSETQRNKGNFPGRFSGRQFSNSRSEMNVSTLELGDSALYLCASSLAAGGTEAFFGQGTRLTVV.

Concerning this clonotype itself: The junction shows a germline mismatch at one end, possibly a read error. The V gene is TRBV6-6, the J gene TRBJ1-5; D uncertain. The CDR3 covers 13 residues. Germline assignment: CDR1 MNHNY and CDR2 SVGAGI (reference sequence). CDR3 sequence reads: CASSYSEVQLQHF. Written as DNA, the CDR3 is TGTGCCAGCAGTTACTCGGAGGTTCAGCTCCAGCATTTT.

This clonotype has at least ten counts. The chain joins TRBV7-8 to TRBJ2-1, with 15 bases that match TRBD2. Losses at the gene ends were 5 bases for V and 8 bases for J; bases not matched to a gene: 4. Germline CDR1 and CDR2: SGHVS and FQNEAQ. The CDR3 runs 15 residues. CDR3 amino acids: CASSRGLAGGYEQFF. The CDR3 DNA reads TGTGCCAGCAGCCGGGGACTAGCGGGAGGATATGAGCAGTTCTTC.

This clonotype has just a few counts. The chain couples TRBV6-1 to TRBJ1-5; 9 bases map to TRBD1. CDR3 length: 14 amino acids. The trim removed 3 bases at V and 6 bases at J, leaving 3 bases unmatched. Germline V gene lookup returns CDR1 MNHNS and CDR2 SASEGT. The CDR3 DNA sequence: TGTGCCAGCAGTGAGGGGACAGGGCGTCAGCCCCAGCATTTT. As protein: CASSEGTGRQPQHF.

Regarding this clonotype: A read error is likely, as this CDR3 ends without the conserved phenylalanine or tryptophan. V is TRBV30 and J is TRBJ2-7; D gene unclear. The CDR3 sequence is 12 residues long. Germline V gives CDR1 GTSNPN, CDR2 SVGIG (reference sequence). Trimming removed 4 bases at V and 3 bases at J, with 10 bases between. This CDR3 is CAWIGQLYEQYS. Here the CDR3 DNA reads TGTGCCTGGATTGGTCAGCTCTACGAGCAGTACTCC.

The sample holds a few counts of this clonotype. The chain combines TRBV19 with TRBJ1-1; D unclear. The V gene lost 4 bases and the J gene lost 1 base, with 13 bases spanning the gap. This CDR3 has 15 amino acids. Germline V lookup: CDR1 LNHDA, CDR2 SQIVND (reference sequence). Written as DNA, the CDR3 is TGTGCCAGTAGTACCCCCGCAGCTCGGAACACTGAAGCTTTCTTT. Its translation: CASSTPAARNTEAFF.

Remarks on this clonotype: This may be a read error: a much more frequent sequence differs by one nucleotide. V is TRBV6-2 or TRBV6-3 and J is TRBJ2-3, with D hard to call. This CDR3 has 12 residues. The V gene's germline CDR1 is MNHEY and CDR2 SVGEGT. CDR3 coding DNA: TGTACCAGCAGTTACTCGCCGGGTACGCAGTATTTT. Its protein is CTSSYSPGTQYF.

V usage is TRBV12-3 or TRBV12-4 and J usage is TRBJ1-5; possibly TRBD1 for D (5 bases). The ends were cut back, 3 bases at V and 15 bases at J, with 27 bases in the middle. CDR3 length equals 16 residues. DNA of the CDR3: TGTGCCAGCAGTTTGGGGGGTAACAAGGGAAATCAGTCCCTGCATTTT. Amino acid sequence: CASSLGGNKGNQSLHF.

As regards this clonotype: A much more abundant neighbour one base away suggests this may be a read error. The J gene is TRBJ2-2, the V gene TRBV5-4, with TRBD2 matching 13 bases. Germline CDR1 reads SGHNT; CDR2 reads YYREEE (reference sequence). CDR3 length: 16 amino acids. The CDR3 DNA reads as TGTGTCAGCAGCCATGGGACTAGCGGGGCCCCCGGGGAGCTGTTTTTT. Translated, it gives CVSSHGTSGAPGELFF. Full variable domain (remainder filled in from reference TRBV5-4 and TRBJ2-2): ETGVTQSPTHLIKTRGQQVTLRCSSQSGHNTVSWYQQALGQGPQFIFQYYREEENGRGNFPPRFSGLQFPNYSSELNVNALELDDSALYLCVSSHGTSGAPGELFFGEGSRLTVL.

This clonotype counts as medium-sized. V and J are TRBV11-2 and TRBJ2-7; 11 bases match TRBD1. Per germline, CDR1 SGHAT and CDR2 FQNNGV. V shed 1 base and J 0 bases; nucleotides not matched to a gene: 5. The CDR3 contains 17 residues. In DNA form, the CDR3 reads TGTGCCAGCAGCTTAGGGACAGGGGGCGCGGGCTCCTACGAGCAGTACTTC. Amino acid sequence: CASSLGTGGAGSYEQYF. Full variable domain (missing parts from reference TRBV11-2 and TRBJ2-7): EAGVAQSPRYKIIEKRQSVAFWCNPISGHATLYWYQQILGQGPKLLIQFQNNGVVDDSQLPKDRFSAERLKGVDSTLKIQPAKLEDSAVYLCASSLGTGGAGSYEQYFGPGTRLTVT.

This clonotype was recorded at least ten times. The V call is TRBV29-1, the J call TRBJ2-7; 7 nucleotides agree with TRBD2. The CDR3 sequence is 12 residues long. V dropped 4 bases and J dropped 2; count of bases not matched to a gene: 2. CDR1 SQVTM and CDR2 ANQGSEA come from the germline V gene. In DNA form, the CDR3 reads TGCAGCGTTGGCGGGGGTACCTACGAGCAGTACTTC. This codes for CSVGGGTYEQYF.

This clonotype was observed many times. The genes are TRBV6-6 and TRBJ1-5; D not resolved. Trimming left V 5 bases short and J 7 bases short, with 12 bases between. Germline-derived CDR1 and CDR2 are MNHNY and SVGAGI (reference sequence). The CDR3 covers 13 residues. CDR3 DNA sequence: TGTGCCAGCAGTCTCCCGCAGGACCAGCCCCAGCATTTT. Its protein product is CASSLPQDQPQHF.